The 22 T cell receptor beta chains listed next were all sequenced from one sample in a study of T cells in Graves' hyperthyroidism and ophthalmopathy. The CDR3 regions of TCR beta were amplified from RNA transcripts. An initial round of RT-PCR targeting the TCR CDR3 relied on the HTBI primer set. Each CDR3 protein gets one entry after TCRdb re-called the multiplex PCR reads with MiXCR. The table lists roughly 400,000 distinct CDR3 sequences, more than 15% of them singletons. Sequences were obtained from blood. The receptors stem from a woman aged 18-29 years with Graves' hyperthyroidism that later progressed to Graves' ophthalmopathy.

The J gene is TRBJ2-3, the V gene TRBV2; TRBD2 matches 8 bases. Germline values: CDR1 SNHLY, CDR2 FYNNEI. This CDR3 contains 15 residues. V trimming: 7 bases; J trimming: 3 bases; junction bases outside the gene matches: 9. The CDR3 region has the DNA TGTGCCAGCACCGGTGTAGCGGGAATGACAGATACGCAGTATTTT. Amino acids: CASTGVAGMTDTQYF.

This clonotype showed up just a few times. The chain combines TRBV15 with TRBJ2-2; possible D gene TRBD1, 5 bases. The CDR3 runs to 15 residues. Germline CDR1 and CDR2: LNHNV and YYDKDF (reference sequence). V was shortened by 5 bases and J by 5 bases, with 15 bases between the two germline ends. Written as DNA, the CDR3 is TGTGCCACCAGCTTCGGTCAGGGAAGGACCGGGGAGCTGTTTTTT. This encodes CATSFGQGRTGELFF. Drawing the rest from reference TRBV15 and TRBJ2-2, the complete variable domain is DAMVIQNPRYQVTQFGKPVTLSCSQTLNHNVMYWYQQKSSQAPKLLFHYYDKDFNNEADTPDNFQSRRPNTSFCFLDIRSPGLGDTAMYLCATSFGQGRTGELFFGEGSRLTVL.

This clonotype has only a few counts. CDR3 protein: CASSQAGGPYTQYF. CDR3 sequence (DNA): TGCGCCAGCAGCCAAGCGGGAGGGCCGTATACGCAGTATTTT. The chain couples TRBV4-1 to TRBJ2-3, with 8 positions matching TRBD2. Germline loops: CDR1 MGHRA, CDR2 YSYEKL. V shed 1 base, J shed 7 bases, and the junction held 4 bases outside the gene matches. CDR3 length: 14 amino acids.

This clonotype was recorded at least ten times. This chain links TRBV28 with TRBJ2-7; D is undetermined. This CDR3 contains 14 residues. Germline V CDR1 and CDR2: MDHEN, SYDVKM. V was cut by 5 bases and J by 1 base, with 12 bases left in between. As DNA, the CDR3 is TGTGCCAGCAGTGGGTGGGGAAGATCCTACGAGCAGTACTTC. This encodes CASSGWGRSYEQYF.

This clonotype was recorded only once. The rearrangement joins TRBV6-2 or TRBV6-3 to TRBJ1-1, with a possible D match to TRBD1 (6 bases). Per germline, CDR1 MNHEY and CDR2 SVGEGT. Trimming left V 8 bases short and J 3 bases short, with 16 bases between. The CDR3 consists of 14 residues. This CDR3 is CASDPGGGHTEAFF. In nucleotides, the CDR3 is TGTGCCAGCGACCCCGGGGGGGGGCACACTGAAGCTTTCTTT.

This clonotype came up once. A much bigger clone sits one base away, suggesting this may be a read error. The V call is TRBV6-1, the J call TRBJ1-2; maybe TRBD1 (5 bases). Trimming stripped 7 bases from V and 5 bases from J, with 17 bases between. Germline CDR1 MNHNS, CDR2 SASEGT. This CDR3 has 14 residues. As DNA, the CDR3 is TGTGCCAGCAACCCCTCCGGGACGGCGTATGGCTACACCTTC. Encoded protein: CASNPSGTAYGYTF.

This clonotype was observed at least ten times. This chain connects TRBV2 to TRBJ2-7; D not certain. CDR1 is SNHLY and CDR2 is FYNNEI in the germline V gene. This CDR3 spans 14 amino acids. Deletions cut 7 bases from V and 0 bases from J, with 13 bases between. CDR3: CASIETLSSYEQYF. In nucleotides, the CDR3 is TGTGCCAGCATTGAGACACTTAGCTCCTACGAGCAGTACTTC.

This clonotype came up many times. The CDR3 spells CASKQDYGYTF. The CDR3 DNA follows: TGTGCCAGCAAACAGGACTATGGCTACACCTTC. J is TRBJ1-2 and V is TRBV2; D might be TRBD1 (5 bases). The germline CDR1 and CDR2 sequences are SNHLY and FYNNEI. Trimming shortened V by 7 bases and J by 3 bases, and 6 bases separated the two germline ends. The CDR3 totals 11 residues.

The genes are TRBV7-8 and TRBJ1-1; a possible D gene is TRBD1 (5 bases). This CDR3 has 14 residues. Germline values: CDR1 SGHVS, CDR2 FQNEAQ. The V end lost 6 bases, the J end lost 4 bases, and 15 bases lay between the germline ends. CDR3 bases: TGTGCCAGCAGGGATCTAATTGGGGGCACTGAAGCTTTCTTT. It yields the protein CASRDLIGGTEAFF.

The genes are TRBV19 and TRBJ1-2; D might be TRBD1 (6 bases). Germline CDR1 reads LNHDA; CDR2 reads SQIVND (reference sequence). Trimming cost V 2 bases and J 3 bases, with 7 bases left between them. The CDR3 is 13 amino acids. The CDR3 nucleotides are TGTGCCAGTAGTATACCAGGGGACTATGGCTACACCTTC. This encodes CASSIPGDYGYTF.

The table lists this clonotype with many counts. The chain is built from TRBV3-1 and TRBJ1-5; D is possibly TRBD1 (6 bases). The germline CDR1 and CDR2 sequences are LGHDT and YNNKEL (reference sequence). This CDR3 region has 22 residues. Trimming took off 4 bases at V and 0 bases at J, with 31 bases between the two ends. CDR3 residues: CASSPHRDWEAEYGNSNQPQHF. CDR3 coding DNA: TGTGCCAGCAGCCCCCACAGGGATTGGGAAGCAGAGTATGGGAATAGCAATCAGCCCCAGCATTTT.

This sequence joins TRBV11-2 and TRBJ2-7, with 11 bases lining up with TRBD2. V shed 5 bases, J shed 3 bases, and the junction held 6 bases outside the gene matches. Germline V gene sequence: CDR1 SGHAT, CDR2 FQNNGV. The CDR3 is 15 residues long. For the CDR3, the DNA is TGTGCCAGCAGCGGACTAGCGGGCCGATACTACGAGCAGTACTTC. It encodes CASSGLAGRYYEQYF.

This clonotype was detected only a few times. The junction does not match germline at one end; this may be a read error. The chain is built from TRBV28 and TRBJ1-1; D not certain. This CDR3 comprises 12 residues. CDR1 and CDR2 (germline): MDHEN, SYDVKM. The CDR3 sequence: CASSYVNTEASF. DNA for the CDR3: TGTGCCAGCAGTTATGTGAACACTGAAGCTTCCTTT.

CDR3 coding DNA: TGCGCCAGCAGCCAAGACCCGGGCATCACAGATACGCAGTATTTT. It encodes CASSQDPGITDTQYF. V and J are TRBV4-1 and TRBJ2-3, with unresolved D. The V gene's germline CDR1 is MGHRA and CDR2 YSYEKL. The CDR3 consists of 15 residues. V was cut by 0 bases and J by 2 bases, with 9 bases left in between.

The chain couples TRBV27 to TRBJ1-1; 10 bases match TRBD1. Germline-derived CDR1 and CDR2 are MNHEY and SMNVEV (reference sequence). The CDR3 has 14 amino acids. V lost 3 bases, J lost 3 bases, and 1 base stayed unmatched. CDR3 in amino acids: CASSFGTGDTEAFF. As DNA, the CDR3 is TGTGCCAGCAGTTTCGGGACAGGGGACACTGAAGCTTTCTTT.

This clonotype is a singleton in its sample. This is likely a read error, given that the CDR3 carries no conserved phenylalanine or tryptophan at its end. This chain connects TRBV20-1 to TRBJ1-4; D call uncertain. Looked up from germline, CDR1 is DFQATT and CDR2 is SNEGSKA (reference sequence). Trimming removed 6 bases at V and 8 bases at J, with 13 bases between. CDR3 length equals 12 residues. CDR3 in DNA: TGCAGTGCATGGGGAATGGAGGAAAAACTGTTTCTT. Protein: CSAWGMEEKLFL.

In its sample, this clonotype was seen many times. Here the CDR3 reads CAWSKQEGTEAFF. Written as DNA, the CDR3 is TGTGCCTGGAGTAAACAAGAGGGCACTGAAGCTTTCTTT. The chain carries TRBV30 and TRBJ1-1; unclear D gene. The CDR3 is 13 amino acids. Trimming left V 2 bases short and J 4 bases short, with 11 bases between. Germline V gene data show CDR1 as GTSNPN and CDR2 as SVGIG (reference sequence).

This clonotype was counted many times. This chain links TRBV7-2 with TRBJ1-5; 10 bases match TRBD1. This CDR3 spans 16 amino acids. V dropped 5 bases and J dropped 3; count of bases not matched to a gene: 7. Per germline, CDR1 SGHTA and CDR2 FQGNSA. In nucleotides, the CDR3 is TGTGCCAGCAGCCTCGGGACAGGGGAATTCAATCAGCCCCAGCATTTT. It translates to CASSLGTGEFNQPQHF.

This clonotype was recorded at least ten times. The rearrangement links TRBV9 to TRBJ2-2; D remains unclear. The CDR3 is 16 residues long. Per germline, CDR1 SGDLS and CDR2 YYNGEE. V lost 0 bases to trimming and J lost 1 base, with 10 bases between them. The CDR3 coding sequence is TGTGCCAGCAGCGTAGGCGCTTACCAGAACACCGGGGAGCTGTTTTTT. Protein: CASSVGAYQNTGELFF.

The V and J genes are TRBV10-2 and TRBJ2-1, with TRBD2 identical over 11 bases. The CDR3 is 15 amino acids. Germline CDR1 WSHSY, CDR2 SAAADI. The ends lost 6 bases at V and 7 bases at J; junction bases unmatched: 8. CDR3 protein: CASSVTSGAQNEQFF. CDR3 bases: TGCGCCAGCAGCGTGACTAGCGGGGCCCAAAATGAGCAGTTCTTC.

There are many counts of this clonotype. This chain joins TRBV28 and TRBJ2-3; no definite D call. In germline, CDR1 is MDHEN, CDR2 SYDVKM. Trimming cost V 4 bases and J 0 bases, with 11 bases left between them. The CDR3 is 15 residues long. The CDR3 spells CASSSDRVSTDTQYF. The CDR3 region has the DNA TGTGCCAGCAGTTCCGATCGGGTTAGCACAGATACGCAGTATTTT.

Note on this clonotype: One base away lies a much larger clone, so this may be a sequencing read error. This chain's CDR3 is CAIARGGKQLNSPLHF. The CDR3 nucleotides are TGTGCCATCGCGCGGGGGGGAAAGCAGCTTAATTCACCCCTCCACTTT. The chain recombines TRBV6-1 with TRBJ1-6; the D gene is possibly TRBD1 (5 bases). The ends were cut back, 10 bases at V and 6 bases at J, with 22 bases in the middle. Germline loops: CDR1 MNHNS, CDR2 SASEGT. The CDR3 has 16 amino acids.